This T cell receptor beta chain comes out of a study of blood T cell repertoires in COVID-19. The overall study: COVID-19 samples collected from the United States, Italy and Spain covered acute and convalescent phases. The cDNA or gDNA used as material had been derived from T cells, B-cell-depleted T cells, or PBMCs.

The CDR3 covers 15 residues. Germline CDR1 is LNHDA and CDR2 is SQIVND (reference sequence). V lost 9 bases to trimming and J lost 1 base; unmatched junction nucleotides: 5. Original processing notes: For nucleated cells, counts were estimated from reference gene primer amplification. TCRdb's table, derived via immunoSEQ multiplex PCR, lists solely in-frame clones and lacks some. V and J calls plus clone size are reproduced from that table; the DNA served to infer D and trimming. The table has 130,000 to 150,000 clones, 81% seen once. Sample: peripheral blood. The TCR sequence derives from a human donor with acute or convalescent COVID-19. The donor label of this sample is uncertain. V and J are TRBV19 and TRBJ2-1; 11 nucleotides align to TRBD2. This CDR3 is CASSTSGGSYNEQFF. For the CDR3, the DNA is TGTGCCAGCTCCACTAGCGGGGGTTCCTACAATGAGCAGTTCTTC. The whole variable domain, filled in from reference TRBV19 and TRBJ2-1, reads DGGITQSPKYLFRKEGQNVTLSCEQNLNHDAMYWYRQDPGQGLRLIYYSQIVNDFQKGDIAEGYSVSREKKESFPLTVTSAQKNPTAFYLCASSTSGGSYNEQFFGPGTRLTVL.